One sample yielded the 21 T cell receptor beta chains listed below, sequenced in a study of T cell responses to AZD1222 COVID-19 vaccine. Clones were read by immunoSEQ multiplex PCR, and TCRdb kept only the in-frame ones, dropping some. The data hold about 110,000 clones, with just over 90% observed a single time. The specimen comprised peripheral blood, sampled 28 days after the second AZD1222 dose. These TCRs come from an adult who received the AZD1222 COVID-19 vaccine.

V gene TRBV5-1 combines with J gene TRBJ1-6, with D maybe TRBD1 (6 bases). Deletions cut 0 bases from V and 10 bases from J, with 8 bases between. The CDR3 totals 13 residues. The germline CDR1 and CDR2 sequences are SGHRS and YFSETQ. The CDR3 is CASSLGRGSPLHF. The CDR3 DNA follows: TGCGCCAGCAGCTTGGGAAGGGGGTCACCCCTCCACTTT.

This rearrangement joins TRBV19 to TRBJ2-2; D unclear. This CDR3 has 16 amino acids. Germline CDR1 LNHDA, CDR2 SQIVND (reference sequence). Trimming took 2 bases from V and 7 from J, leaving 17 bases between them. CDR3 residues: CASSISVAGSDGELFF. DNA for the CDR3: TGTGCCAGTAGTATATCAGTAGCAGGCTCTGACGGGGAGCTGTTTTTT.

The J gene is TRBJ2-7, the V gene TRBV5-1; D may correspond to TRBD1 or TRBD2 (5 bases each). The germline gives CDR1 SGHRS, CDR2 YFSETQ. The CDR3 loop spans 14 amino acids. V was pared by 3 bases and J by 4 bases, with 14 bases between. CDR3 nucleotides: TGCGCCAGCAGCTCCCGGGACGTCGGGTACGAGCAGTACTTC. Translating gives CASSSRDVGYEQYF.

This clone was observed once. CDR3 protein: CASSLSPRYEQYF. The CDR3 nucleotides read TGTGCCAGCAGTTTAAGCCCAAGATACGAGCAGTACTTC. The rearrangement uses TRBV12-3 or TRBV12-4 and TRBJ2-7; no clear D. The V end lost 2 bases, the J end lost 4 bases, and 9 bases lay between the germline ends. The CDR3 is 13 amino acids.

This clone was seen just once. The V and J genes are TRBV4-2 and TRBJ2-3; 9 nucleotides line up with TRBD2. The CDR3 totals 18 residues. V gave up 0 bases and J gave up 1 base; unmatched junction bases: 8. The germline V gene encodes CDR1 LGHNA and CDR2 YNFKEQ. This chain's CDR3 is CASSQDGLAGIGTDTQYF. CDR3 DNA sequence: TGTGCCAGCAGCCAAGATGGGCTAGCGGGAATTGGCACAGATACGCAGTATTTT.

CDR3 sequence (DNA): TGCAGTGCCAGTAGAGACGGAGGTAATTCACCCCTCCACTTT. It is translated as CSASRDGGNSPLHF. The chain joins TRBV20-1 to TRBJ1-6; D is undetermined. From germline, CDR1 is DFQATT and CDR2 SNEGSKA (reference sequence). The CDR3 runs 14 residues. V was trimmed by 6 bases and J by 6 bases, leaving 15 bases between them.

The chain recombines TRBV19 with TRBJ1-5, with D possibly TRBD1 on 5 matching bases. The CDR3 consists of 12 residues. The V end lost 9 bases, the J end lost 7 bases, and 13 bases lay between the germline ends. Germline V lookup: CDR1 LNHDA, CDR2 SQIVND (reference sequence). CDR3: CASCIRGQPQHF. CDR3 in DNA: TGTGCCAGCTGTATTAGGGGCCAGCCCCAGCATTTT.

This clone turned up a few times. The gene calls are TRBV5-1 and TRBJ2-4; 7 nucleotides agree with TRBD1. This CDR3 region has 16 residues. Trimming cost V 0 bases and J 2 bases; bases outside gene matches: 5. Germline V gene data show CDR1 as SGHRS and CDR2 as YFSETQ. The CDR3 region is CASSLGRGSSKNIQYF. In DNA form, the CDR3 reads TGCGCCAGCAGCTTGGGCAGGGGGAGTTCCAAAAACATTCAGTACTTC.

The chain combines TRBV30 with TRBJ1-1; D not resolved. CDR3 size: 14 residues. Between the trimmed V and J ends, which lost 0 bases and 1 base, there was a span of 9 bases. Germline V gene lookup returns CDR1 GTSNPN and CDR2 SVGIG (reference sequence). The CDR3 sequence: CAWSVLPGNTEAFF. Here the CDR3 DNA reads TGTGCCTGGAGTGTACTACCAGGGAACACTGAAGCTTTCTTT.

The chain has TRBV7-8 and TRBJ2-3; 8 bases fit TRBD2. V shed 0 bases, J shed 4 bases, and the junction held 6 bases outside the gene matches. Germline CDR1 is SGHVS and CDR2 is FQNEAQ. The CDR3 runs 16 residues. The CDR3 bases are TGTGCCAGCAGCTTAGCCGGGGGGGGTGTGGCAGATACGCAGTATTTT. Amino acid sequence: CASSLAGGGVADTQYF.

This chain uses TRBV5-1 with TRBJ2-3; D call uncertain. Germline lookup yields CDR1 SGHRS and CDR2 YFSETQ. V was trimmed by 2 bases and J by 2 bases, leaving 12 bases between them. The CDR3 has 15 amino acids. The CDR3 region is CASSLQTVATDTQYF. CDR3 DNA sequence: TGCGCCAGCAGCTTACAGACCGTCGCCACAGATACGCAGTATTTT.

As for this clone: At one of its ends the junction is not consistent with the germline gene, which may arise from a read error. The genes are TRBV3-1 (or the pseudogene TRBV3-2) and TRBJ1-3; D call uncertain. This CDR3 region has 15 residues. Germline CDR1 reads LGHDT; CDR2 reads YNNKEL (reference sequence). CDR3 in DNA: TGTGCCAGCAGACAAGGGAGATACGGTGGAAACACCATATATTTT. Translation: CASRQGRYGGNTIYF.

The rearrangement uses TRBV21-1 and TRBJ2-7; the D segment call TRBD1 is taken from the table without a DNA check. TRBV21-1 is an annotated pseudogene. CDR3 length: 17 amino acids. The CDR3 reads CASSKWARDTPPYEQYF. CDR3 sequence (DNA): TGTGCCAGCAGCAAATGGGCCAGGGACACTCCTCCCTACGAGCAGTACTTC.

The gene calls are TRBV30 and TRBJ2-3; D possibly matches TRBD1 or TRBD2 (5 bases each). Trimming took off 0 bases at V and 3 bases at J, with 13 bases between the two ends. The germline gives CDR1 GTSNPN, CDR2 SVGIG (reference sequence). The CDR3 consists of 15 residues. The DNA of the CDR3 is TGTGCCTGGAGTGTTGGGGGACGGAGGACAGATACGCAGTATTTT. This gives the protein CAWSVGGRRTDTQYF.

The chain combines TRBV3-1 (or the pseudogene TRBV3-2) with TRBJ1-1; maybe TRBD1 (6 bases). This CDR3 spans 15 amino acids. Germline CDR1 and CDR2: LGHDT and YNNKEL (reference sequence). Trimming took off 0 bases at V and 4 bases at J, with 12 bases between the two ends. The CDR3 loop is CASSQDPGVSTEAFF. CDR3 DNA: TGTGCCAGCAGCCAAGATCCAGGGGTTTCCACTGAAGCTTTCTTT.

J is TRBJ1-2 and V is TRBV12-2. TRBV12-2 is classified as a pseudogene. The CDR3 is made up of 13 amino acids. CDR3 amino acids: CASRLPRGFGYTF. CDR3 bases: TGTGCAAGTCGCTTACCCCGGGGGTTCGGCTACACCTTC.

The rearrangement uses TRBV6-5 and TRBJ1-2; no clear D. Germline V gene data show CDR1 as MNHEY and CDR2 as SVGAGI. Trimming took 6 bases from V and 6 from J, leaving 8 bases between them. The CDR3 loop spans 11 amino acids. Here the CDR3 reads CASSNRDGYTF. CDR3 nucleotides: TGTGCCAGCAGCAATAGGGATGGCTACACCTTC.

The chain joins TRBV29-1 to TRBJ2-1; TRBD2 aligns across 10 bases. The V gene's germline CDR1 is SQVTM and CDR2 ANQGSEA. This CDR3 region has 17 residues. The CDR3 region is CSTSGLAGEGTYNEQFF. The DNA for the CDR3 is TGCAGTACGTCAGGGCTAGCGGGAGAGGGCACCTACAATGAGCAGTTCTTC.

V is TRBV6-5 and J is TRBJ1-5, with D uncertain. Germline V lookup: CDR1 MNHEY, CDR2 SVGAGI. With 11 bases removed from V and 0 bases from J, the gap between germline ends came to 8 bases. This CDR3 spans 12 amino acids. CDR3 DNA: TGTGCCGCCGGAGGTAGCAATCAGCCCCAGCATTTT. Encoded protein: CAAGGSNQPQHF.

Here the CDR3 reads CSGYLGRTEAFF. The CDR3 bases are TGCAGCGGTTATCTGGGGCGCACTGAAGCTTTCTTT. This chain uses TRBV29-1 with TRBJ1-1; a weak D match, TRBD1 (5 bases). Germline lookup yields CDR1 SQVTM and CDR2 ANQGSEA. The CDR3 runs 12 residues. Trimming left V 7 bases short and J 4 bases short, with 13 bases between.

This sequence joins TRBV4-3 and TRBJ2-7; perhaps TRBD2 as D (5 bases). Germline CDR1 LGHNA, CDR2 YSLEER. The CDR3 has 13 residues. Deletions cut 3 bases from V and 3 bases from J, with 9 bases between. In DNA, the CDR3 is TGCGCCAGCAGCCATGCTCGGGACTACGAGCAGTACTTC. Encoded protein: CASSHARDYEQYF.